This paragraph covers one TCR beta chain sequence. The target antigen is unknown. The sample belongs to a study of T cells in Graves' hyperthyroidism and ophthalmopathy. With a duration under 2 months, the hyperthyroidism was newly diagnosed in patients aged 18 to 65. The source of the PBMCs was less than 12 ml of fresh peripheral blood. Regions amplified from RNA transcripts were the TCR beta CDR3 regions. First-round RT-PCR of the TCR CDR3 relied on the HTBI primer set. TCRdb passed the multiplex PCR reads through MiXCR, listing each CDR3 protein once. The sample contains roughly 750,000 distinct CDR3 sequences, roughly 15% of which appear only once. Study-level points and caveats: Ophthalmopathy onset followed model prediction by a median roughly 6 months. Most thyroid clonotypes expanded above 0.001 were also detected in blood.

Germline V gives CDR1 SGHTA, CDR2 FQGNSA. The CDR3 has 13 amino acids. Trimming left V 5 bases short and J 9 bases short, with 17 bases between. The TCR was taken from a man aged 18-30 years with Graves' hyperthyroidism. This chain joins TRBV7-2 and TRBJ2-7; D assignment may be TRBD1 or TRBD2 (6 bases each). The specimen sequenced was blood. CDR3 residues: CASSPSPGATQYF. The CDR3 DNA is TGTGCCAGCAGCCCTTCCCCGGGGGCCACGCAGTACTTC.